The sequence of this T cell receptor beta chain was determined in a study of breast tumors, draining lymph nodes, adjacent tissues. Study-wide points: The data were judged consistent with most tumor T cells coming from lymph node and expanding in tumor. Tumors had less TCR diversity than lymph nodes, more than nontumor tissue. That most tumor T cells come from lymph nodes remained unproven.

Turning to this clonotype: Its antigen is not known.

TCRdb ran MiXCR on the multiplex PCR reads and lists one entry per CDR3 protein. This table holds tens of thousands of distinct CDR3 sequences, approximately 48% found once. The germline gives CDR1 LNHNV, CDR2 YYDKDF (reference sequence). Losses at the gene ends were 0 bases for V and 5 bases for J; bases not matched to a gene: 9. CDR3 length: 17 residues. V usage is TRBV15 and J usage is TRBJ2-5, with 10 nucleotides matching TRBD2. The receptor comes from a female donor with breast cancer. Some clones in this sample may be carry-over from other donors' samples. Material: breast tumor tissue. Here the CDR3 reads CATSRDRASGSTETQYF. The CDR3, as DNA: TGTGCCACCAGCAGAGATAGGGCTAGCGGGAGCACTGAGACCCAGTACTTC.